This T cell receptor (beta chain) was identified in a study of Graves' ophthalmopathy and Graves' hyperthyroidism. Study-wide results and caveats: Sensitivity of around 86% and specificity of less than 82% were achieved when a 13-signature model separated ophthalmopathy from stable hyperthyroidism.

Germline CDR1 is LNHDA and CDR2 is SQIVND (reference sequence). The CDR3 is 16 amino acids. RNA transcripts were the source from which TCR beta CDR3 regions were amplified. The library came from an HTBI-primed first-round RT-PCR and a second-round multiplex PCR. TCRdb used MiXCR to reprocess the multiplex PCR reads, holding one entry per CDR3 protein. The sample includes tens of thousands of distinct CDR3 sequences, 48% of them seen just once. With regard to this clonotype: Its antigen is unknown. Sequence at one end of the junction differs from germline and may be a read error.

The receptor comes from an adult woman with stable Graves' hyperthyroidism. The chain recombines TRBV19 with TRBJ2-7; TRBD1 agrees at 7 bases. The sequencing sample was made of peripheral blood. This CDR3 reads CVSGNLSGQTSQEQYF. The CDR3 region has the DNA TGTGTCAGTGGTAACCTGTCGGGACAGACATCCCAGGAGCAGTACTTC.